This T cell receptor (beta chain) was obtained from a study of OX40 agonist ivuxolimab in advanced cancers. Baseline, cycle 4 day 1, and cycle 7 day 1 were the blood sampling points. This clone was found once. The target antigen is unknown. The CDR3 runs 14 residues. The V gene's germline CDR1 is MNHNS and CDR2 SASEGT. V was clipped by 6 bases and J by 5 bases; unmatched bases: 9. Using immunoSEQ multiplex PCR, the repertoire was profiled, and TCRdb retains in-frame clones only, with some absent. This sample has 35,000 to 50,000 clones, with 70% to 90% found just once. Whole-study results and caveats: Among the least clonally expanded were partial responders at 0.1-3.0 mg/kg.

The rearrangement links TRBV6-1 to TRBJ2-5, with TRBD1 matching over 7 bases. The source was CD4+ or CD8+ T cells sorted from blood, collected in a trial of the OX40 agonist ivuxolimab. The TCR was taken from an adult with an advanced solid tumor such as melanoma, head and neck, liver or kidney cancer. CDR3 bases: TGTGCCAGCAGGGATACAGGGGCCCGGGAGACCCAGTACTTC. It specifies CASRDTGARETQYF.